The T cell receptor (beta chain) described here comes from a study of blood T cell repertoires in COVID-19 (dated by TCRdb to 2020 to 2021). Regarding the research as a whole: Samples from collaborators originated in the United States, Italy and Spain and spanned both the acute and convalescent phases of COVID-19. The prospective study material was composed of cDNA or gDNA derived from T cells, B-cell-depleted T cells, or PBMCs. The dataset comprised deeply sampled blood TCRbeta repertoires from subjects exposed to, actively infected with, or recovered from COVID-19. The repertoires were released in a freely available public database intended as a resource for research on the immune response to SARS-CoV-2. The samples were drawn from two sources: the first 160 participants of the ongoing ImmuneRACE study, and fewer than 1,500 subjects contributed by 6 global collaborators. The sample metadata nearly always contained a de-identified subject ID, COVID-19 status, age in years and sex. Where available, HLA class I and class II types were obtained from metadata supplied by the sample provider rather than from assay-based typing.

The collaborating institutions used their own protocols to collect whole blood in K2EDTA tubes. Collaborator samples were shipped for TCRbeta analysis as frozen whole blood, isolated PBMCs, or DNA extracted from either sample type. Spanning cysteine to phenylalanine, the CDR3 consists of 12 amino acids. Only the CDR3 region is kept as DNA, spanning 36 bases read in frame from base 1. Sequences SNHLY (CDR1) and FYNNEI (CDR2) are obtained from the germline V gene. Trimming at the junction amounts to 1 base on V and 8 bases on J, and the germline ends lie 8 bases apart. What the study reported, not specific to this receptor: Clinical and demographic metadata were provided uncurated, with the amount varying by source and participant.

TCRbeta CDR3 regions were amplified from genomic DNA by means of the immunoSEQ Assay, a bias-controlled multiplex PCR. Turning to the authors' computational methods: The number of nucleated cells in each sample was estimated by amplification of reference gene primers within the assay. To quantify the absolute abundance of each unique TCRbeta CDR3 rearrangement, sequence reads were collapsed and filtered. For each sample, productive Simpson clonality was calculated by taking the square root of Simpson's diversity index across productive rearrangements. The clones in this table, taken by TCRdb from immuneACCESS, are in-frame only. Not every clone is retained; where verified, under half of the shortfall comes from an unresolved V gene, and the cause of the rest is unknown. Clonal size and the V and J genes are those of that table, whereas D and trimming came from the DNA. Recorded for this sample are roughly 250,000 clones; about 68% of them occurred a single time. The ten largest clonotypes hold approximately 3.2% of the sample.

Worth noting for this clone: Its antigen is not yet known. One base away there is no much larger clone; base qualities are not given.

The sample comprised peripheral blood. The chain links TRBV2 with TRBJ1-2; TRBD1 is a possible D gene, resting on 6 matching bases. The sequence came from a woman over 75 with acute or convalescent COVID-19. The DNA is as follows: TGTGCCAGCAGTGAAGACAGGGTCGGCTACACCTTC. The encoded protein is CASSEDRVGYTF.